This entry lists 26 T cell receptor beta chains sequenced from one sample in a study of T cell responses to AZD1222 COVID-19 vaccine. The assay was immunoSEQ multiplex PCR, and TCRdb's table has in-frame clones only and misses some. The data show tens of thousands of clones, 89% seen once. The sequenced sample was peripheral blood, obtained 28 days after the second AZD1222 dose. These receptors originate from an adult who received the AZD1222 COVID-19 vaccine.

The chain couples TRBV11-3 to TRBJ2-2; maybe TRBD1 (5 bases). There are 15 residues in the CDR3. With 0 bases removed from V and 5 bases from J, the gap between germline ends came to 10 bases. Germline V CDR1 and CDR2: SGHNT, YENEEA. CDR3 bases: TGTGCCAGCAGCTTAGACAGGGTGAGGACCGGGGAGCTGTTTTTT. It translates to CASSLDRVRTGELFF.

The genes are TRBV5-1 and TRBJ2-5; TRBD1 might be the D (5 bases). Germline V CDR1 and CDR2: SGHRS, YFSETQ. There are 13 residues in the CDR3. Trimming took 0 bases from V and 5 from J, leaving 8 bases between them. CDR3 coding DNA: TGCGCCAGCAGCTTGGCAGGGTGGGAGACCCAGTACTTC. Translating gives CASSLAGWETQYF.

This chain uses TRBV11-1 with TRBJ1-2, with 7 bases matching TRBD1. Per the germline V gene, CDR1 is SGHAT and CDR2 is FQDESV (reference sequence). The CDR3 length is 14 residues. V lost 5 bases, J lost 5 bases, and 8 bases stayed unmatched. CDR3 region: CASSPPGQRYGYTF. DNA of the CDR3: TGTGCCAGCAGCCCCCCGGGACAGAGATATGGCTACACCTTC.

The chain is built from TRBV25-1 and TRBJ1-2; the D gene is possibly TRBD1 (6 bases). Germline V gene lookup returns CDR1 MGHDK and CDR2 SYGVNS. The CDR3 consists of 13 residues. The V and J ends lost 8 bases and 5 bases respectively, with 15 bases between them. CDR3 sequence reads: CASLRQVDYGYTF. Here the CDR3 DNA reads TGTGCCAGCCTAAGACAGGTGGATTATGGCTACACCTTC.

The DNA for the CDR3 is TGTGCCAGCAGCTTACGCCCCAGGGGTGGTGAAAAACTGTTTTTT. It translates to CASSLRPRGGEKLFF. The rearrangement links TRBV7-8 to TRBJ1-4; D is perhaps TRBD1 (6 bases). The CDR3 covers 15 residues. The V and J ends lost 2 bases and 7 bases respectively, with 14 bases between them. Looked up from germline, CDR1 is SGHVS and CDR2 is FQNEAQ. The full variable domain, completed using reference TRBV7-8 and TRBJ1-4, is GAGVSQSPRYKVAKRGQDVALRCDPISGHVSLFWYQQALGQGPEFLTYFQNEAQLDKSGLPSDRFFAERPEGSVSTLKIQRTQQEDSAVYLCASSLRPRGGEKLFFGSGTQLSVL.

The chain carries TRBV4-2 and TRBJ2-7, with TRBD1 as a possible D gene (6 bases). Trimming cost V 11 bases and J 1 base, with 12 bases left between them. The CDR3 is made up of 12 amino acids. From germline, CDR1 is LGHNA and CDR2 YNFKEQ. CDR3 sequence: CAGRTVSYEQYF. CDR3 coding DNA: TGTGCCGGCCGGACAGTTTCCTACGAGCAGTACTTC.

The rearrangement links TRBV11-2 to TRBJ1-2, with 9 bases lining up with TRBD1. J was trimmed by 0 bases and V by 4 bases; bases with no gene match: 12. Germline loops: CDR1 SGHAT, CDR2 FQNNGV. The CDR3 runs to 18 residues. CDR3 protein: CASSSIGQGLLTNYGYTF. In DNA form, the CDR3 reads TGTGCCAGCAGCTCCATCGGACAGGGGCTTTTGACTAACTATGGCTACACCTTC. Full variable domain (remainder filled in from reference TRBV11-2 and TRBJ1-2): EAGVAQSPRYKIIEKRQSVAFWCNPISGHATLYWYQQILGQGPKLLIQFQNNGVVDDSQLPKDRFSAERLKGVDSTLKIQPAKLEDSAVYLCASSSIGQGLLTNYGYTFGSGTRLTVV.

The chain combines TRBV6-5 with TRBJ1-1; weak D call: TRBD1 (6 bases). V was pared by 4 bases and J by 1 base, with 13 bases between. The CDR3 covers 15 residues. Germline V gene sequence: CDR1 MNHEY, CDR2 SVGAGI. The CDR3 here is CASSSLTGGNTEAFF. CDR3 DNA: TGTGCCAGCAGTTCCCTGACAGGTGGGAACACTGAAGCTTTCTTT.

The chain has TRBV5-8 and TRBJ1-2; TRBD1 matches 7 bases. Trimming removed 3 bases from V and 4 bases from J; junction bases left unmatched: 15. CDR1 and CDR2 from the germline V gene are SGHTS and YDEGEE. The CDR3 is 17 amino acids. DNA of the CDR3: TGTGCCAGCAGCTCGGAAACAGGAGGGGGCTCCCTCTATGGCTACACCTTC. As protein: CASSSETGGGSLYGYTF. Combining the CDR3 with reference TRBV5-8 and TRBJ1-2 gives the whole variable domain EAGVTQSPTHLIKTRGQQATLRCSPISGHTSVYWYQQALGLGLQFLLWYDEGEERNRGNFPPRFSGRQFPNYSSELNVNALELEDSALYLCASSSETGGGSLYGYTFGSGTRLTVV.

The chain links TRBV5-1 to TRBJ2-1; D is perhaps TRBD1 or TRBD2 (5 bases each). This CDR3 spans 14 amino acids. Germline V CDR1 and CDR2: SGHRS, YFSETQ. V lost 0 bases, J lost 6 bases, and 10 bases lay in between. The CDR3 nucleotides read TGCGCCAGCAGCTTGGCCCGGGACGTCAATGAGCAGTTCTTC. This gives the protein CASSLARDVNEQFF.

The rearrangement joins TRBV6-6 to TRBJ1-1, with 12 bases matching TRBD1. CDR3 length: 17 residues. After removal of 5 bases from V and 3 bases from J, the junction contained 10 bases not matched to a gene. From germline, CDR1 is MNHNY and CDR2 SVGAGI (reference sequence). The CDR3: CASSRDRGQMWDTEAFF. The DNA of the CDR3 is TGTGCCAGCAGTCGGGACAGGGGGCAGATGTGGGACACTGAAGCTTTCTTT.

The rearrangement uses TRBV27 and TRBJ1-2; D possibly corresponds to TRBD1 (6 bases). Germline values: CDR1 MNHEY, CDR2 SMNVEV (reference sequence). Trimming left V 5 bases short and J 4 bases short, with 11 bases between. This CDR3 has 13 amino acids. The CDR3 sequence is CASSKGVSYGYTF. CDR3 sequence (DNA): TGTGCCAGCAGTAAGGGGGTGAGCTATGGCTACACCTTC.

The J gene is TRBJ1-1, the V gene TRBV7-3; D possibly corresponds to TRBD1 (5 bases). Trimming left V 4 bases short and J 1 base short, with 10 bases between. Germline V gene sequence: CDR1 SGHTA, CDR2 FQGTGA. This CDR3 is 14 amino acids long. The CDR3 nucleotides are TGTGCCAGCAGCTATGCGGGGGGGAACACTGAAGCTTTCTTT. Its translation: CASSYAGGNTEAFF. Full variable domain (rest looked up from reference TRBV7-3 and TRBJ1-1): GAGVSQTPSNKVTEKGKYVELRCDPISGHTALYWYRQSLGQGPEFLIYFQGTGAADDSGLPNDRFFAVRPEGSVSTLKIQRTERGDSAVYLCASSYAGGNTEAFFGQGTRLTVV.

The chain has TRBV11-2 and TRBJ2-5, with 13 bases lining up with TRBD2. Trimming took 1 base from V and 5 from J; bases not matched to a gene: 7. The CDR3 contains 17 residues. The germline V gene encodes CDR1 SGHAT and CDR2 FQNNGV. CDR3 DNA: TGTGCCAGCAGCTTAGGGGGGACTAGCGGGGTTGGGGAGACCCAGTACTTC. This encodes CASSLGGTSGVGETQYF. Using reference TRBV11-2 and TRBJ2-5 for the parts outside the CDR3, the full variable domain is EAGVAQSPRYKIIEKRQSVAFWCNPISGHATLYWYQQILGQGPKLLIQFQNNGVVDDSQLPKDRFSAERLKGVDSTLKIQPAKLEDSAVYLCASSLGGTSGVGETQYFGPGTRLLVL.

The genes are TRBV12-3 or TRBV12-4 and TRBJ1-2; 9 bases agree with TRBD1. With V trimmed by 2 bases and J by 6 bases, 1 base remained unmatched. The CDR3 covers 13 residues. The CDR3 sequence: CASSLTGGNGYTF. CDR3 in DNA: TGTGCCAGCAGTTTAACAGGGGGCAATGGCTACACCTTC.

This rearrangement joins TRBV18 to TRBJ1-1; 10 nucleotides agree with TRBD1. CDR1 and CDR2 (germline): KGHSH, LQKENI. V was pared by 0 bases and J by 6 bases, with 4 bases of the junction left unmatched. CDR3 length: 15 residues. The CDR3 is CASSPPGQGRSEAFF. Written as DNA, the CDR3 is TGTGCCAGCTCACCACCGGGACAGGGGAGGTCTGAAGCTTTCTTT.

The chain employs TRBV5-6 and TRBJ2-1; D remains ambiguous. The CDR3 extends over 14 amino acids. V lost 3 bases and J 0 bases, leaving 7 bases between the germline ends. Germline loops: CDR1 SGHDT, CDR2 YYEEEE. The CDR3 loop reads CASSSIRSYNEQFF. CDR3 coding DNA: TGTGCCAGCAGCTCGATACGCTCCTACAATGAGCAGTTCTTC. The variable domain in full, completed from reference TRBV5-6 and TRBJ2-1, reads DAGVTQSPTHLIKTRGQQVTLRCSPKSGHDTVSWYQQALGQGPQFIFQYYEEEERQRGNFPDRFSGHQFPNYSSELNVNALLLGDSALYLCASSSIRSYNEQFFGPGTRLTVL.

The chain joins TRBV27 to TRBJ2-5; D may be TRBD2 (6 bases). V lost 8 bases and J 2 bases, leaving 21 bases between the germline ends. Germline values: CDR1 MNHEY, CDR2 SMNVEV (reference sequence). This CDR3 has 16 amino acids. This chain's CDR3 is CASGPSASVAQETQYF. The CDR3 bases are TGTGCCAGCGGGCCTTCGGCTAGCGTGGCGCAAGAGACCCAGTACTTC.

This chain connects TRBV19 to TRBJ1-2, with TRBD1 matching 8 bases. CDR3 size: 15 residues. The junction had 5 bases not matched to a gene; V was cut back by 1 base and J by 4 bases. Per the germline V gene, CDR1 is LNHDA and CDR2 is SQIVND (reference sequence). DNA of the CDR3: TGTGCCAGTAGTATAGGGTCCGGGACAGGCTATGGCTACACCTTC. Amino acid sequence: CASSIGSGTGYGYTF.

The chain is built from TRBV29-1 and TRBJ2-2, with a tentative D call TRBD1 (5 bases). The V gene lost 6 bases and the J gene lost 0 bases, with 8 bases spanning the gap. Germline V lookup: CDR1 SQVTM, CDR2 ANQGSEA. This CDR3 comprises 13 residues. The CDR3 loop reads CSVGHTNTGELFF. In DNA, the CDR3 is TGCAGCGTCGGACACACGAACACCGGGGAGCTGTTTTTT.

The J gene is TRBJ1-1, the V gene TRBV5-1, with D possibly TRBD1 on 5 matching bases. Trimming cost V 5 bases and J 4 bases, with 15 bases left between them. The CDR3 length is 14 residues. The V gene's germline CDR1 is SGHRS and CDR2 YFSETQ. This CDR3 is CASSNPGLGTEAFF. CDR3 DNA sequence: TGCGCCAGCAGTAATCCAGGGCTGGGCACTGAAGCTTTCTTT.

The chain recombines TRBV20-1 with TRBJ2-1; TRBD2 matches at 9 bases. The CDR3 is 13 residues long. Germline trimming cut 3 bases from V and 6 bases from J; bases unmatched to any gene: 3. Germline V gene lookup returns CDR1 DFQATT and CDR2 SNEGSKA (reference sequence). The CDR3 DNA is TGCAGTGCTAGTAGCGGGAGTCTCAATGAGCAGTTCTTC. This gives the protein CSASSGSLNEQFF.

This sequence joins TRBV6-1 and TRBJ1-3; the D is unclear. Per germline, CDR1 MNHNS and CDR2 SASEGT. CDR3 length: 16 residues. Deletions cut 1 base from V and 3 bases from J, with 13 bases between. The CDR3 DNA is TGTGCCAGCAGTGAAGGTACGGCAGCTTTTGGAAACACCATATATTTT. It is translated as CASSEGTAAFGNTIYF.

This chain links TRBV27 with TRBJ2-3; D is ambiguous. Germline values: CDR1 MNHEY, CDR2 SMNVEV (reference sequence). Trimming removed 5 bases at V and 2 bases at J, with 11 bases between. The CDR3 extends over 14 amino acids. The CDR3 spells CASSVPGSTDTQYF. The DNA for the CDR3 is TGTGCCAGCAGTGTCCCCGGGTCCACAGATACGCAGTATTTT.

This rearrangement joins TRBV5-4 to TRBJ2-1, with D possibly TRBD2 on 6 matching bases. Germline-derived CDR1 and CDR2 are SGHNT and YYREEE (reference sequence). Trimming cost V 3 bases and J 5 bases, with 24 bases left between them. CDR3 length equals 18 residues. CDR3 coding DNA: TGTGCCAGCAGCTCCCAGGGACTTAGAAGCATGAATCACAATGAGCAGTTCTTC. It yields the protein CASSSQGLRSMNHNEQFF. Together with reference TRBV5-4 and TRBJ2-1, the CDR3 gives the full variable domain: ETGVTQSPTHLIKTRGQQVTLRCSSQSGHNTVSWYQQALGQGPQFIFQYYREEENGRGNFPPRFSGLQFPNYSSELNVNALELDDSALYLCASSSQGLRSMNHNEQFFGPGTRLTVL.

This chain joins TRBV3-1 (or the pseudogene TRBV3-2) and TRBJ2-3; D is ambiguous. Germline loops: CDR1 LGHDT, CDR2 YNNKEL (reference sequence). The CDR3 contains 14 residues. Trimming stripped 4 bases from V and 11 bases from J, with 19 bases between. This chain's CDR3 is CASSLNLLQYWQYF. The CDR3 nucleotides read TGTGCCAGCAGCCTTAATCTCCTACAATACTGGCAGTATTTT.